This T cell receptor (beta chain) was profiled in a study of T-cell reconstitution after alpha-beta-depleted transplantation in children. It was with unique molecular identifiers that the TCRbeta library was prepared. Each CDR3 protein is one row after TCRdb ran MiXCR on the PCR reads. The top ten clones hold less than 4.5% of a sample with around 600,000 distinct CDR3 sequences, about 10% of them seen once. There are many counts of this clonotype. Germline CDR1 and CDR2: MNHEY and SMNVEV (reference sequence). The CDR3 totals 16 residues. The junction had 14 bases not matched to a gene; V was cut back by 3 bases and J by 9 bases.

Sample: PBMCs from the stem cell graft donor, taken from the stem cell graft. The J gene is TRBJ2-3, the V gene TRBV27; 8 bases are a match to TRBD1. This TCR was recovered from a human donor who donated a stem cell graft to a child with acute myeloid leukemia. CDR3 nucleotide sequence: TGTGCCAGCAGTTTCCTACAGGGGGAAGTTCAGATAACGCAGTATTTT. As protein: CASSFLQGEVQITQYF.